The TCR beta chain under discussion was sequenced for a study of blood T cell repertoires in COVID-19. About the research overall: Acute and convalescent COVID-19 specimens originated in the United States, Italy and Spain. PBMCs, B-cell-depleted T cells, or T cells were the source of the cDNA or gDNA that made up the material.

TCRdb's table, derived via immunoSEQ multiplex PCR, lists solely in-frame clones and lacks some. The sample shows about 220,000 clones, just over 85% of them seen only once. V was clipped by 5 bases and J by 0 bases, with 29 bases between them. Germline assignment: CDR1 MNHEY and CDR2 SMNVEV (reference sequence). The CDR3 consists of 21 residues. This clonotype was obtained from a woman aged 45 to 65 with acute COVID-19. The chain combines TRBV27 with TRBJ1-5, with D possibly being TRBD1 (5 bases). What was sequenced was PBMCs or T cells enriched from blood (not recorded which). As DNA, the CDR3 is TGTGCCAGCAGTCCACTATGGTACTTAACGAACAGGCCCTATAGCAATCAGCCCCAGCATTTT. Translating it yields CASSPLWYLTNRPYSNQPQHF.